The 27 T cell receptor beta chains given below trace back to one sample, sequenced in a study of CD8 T cells in Susac syndrome. An amount of RNA that ranged from about 0.45 to 1 ug was reverse transcribed with random hexamers. MiXCR was run by TCRdb on the immunoSEQ multiplex PCR reads, yielding one entry per CDR3 protein. This sample has fewer than 150,000 distinct CDR3 sequences, with around nine tenths found just once. Sequencing was performed on CD8+ T cells from PBMCs. The receptors were gathered from a human donor with multiple sclerosis.

This clonotype was seen only a few times. The chain carries TRBV12-5 and TRBJ1-1; D unclear. The CDR3 loop spans 12 amino acids. Germline CDR1 LGHNT, CDR2 FRNRAP. V was shortened by 3 bases and J by 3 bases, with 5 bases between the two germline ends. The CDR3 loop reads CASGLGDTEAFF. For the CDR3, the DNA is TGTGCTAGTGGTTTAGGTGACACTGAAGCTTTCTTT.

This chain connects TRBV19 to TRBJ1-5; D not resolved. CDR3 length: 14 amino acids. The V end lost 2 bases, the J end lost 7 bases, and 12 bases lay between the germline ends. The V gene's germline CDR1 is LNHDA and CDR2 SQIVND (reference sequence). The CDR3 reads CASSIRDSGQPQHF. The CDR3 coding sequence is TGTGCCAGTAGTATACGGGATTCAGGCCAGCCCCAGCATTTT.

The J gene is TRBJ2-5, the V gene TRBV12-3 or TRBV12-4; 7 nucleotides line up with TRBD2. This CDR3 comprises 15 residues. V trimming: 3 bases; J trimming: 1 base; junction bases outside the gene matches: 5. CDR3 sequence: CASSLVPSGQETQYF. The DNA for the CDR3 is TGTGCCAGCAGTTTGGTCCCTAGCGGCCAAGAGACCCAGTACTTC.

The chain recombines TRBV19 with TRBJ2-1, with 11 bases fitting TRBD2. CDR1 is LNHDA and CDR2 is SQIVND in the germline V gene (reference sequence). With V trimmed by 0 bases and J by 3 bases, 4 bases remained unmatched. This CDR3 has 17 residues. The CDR3 DNA follows: TGTGCCAGTAGTATAGATGGGGGGACTAGCGGCTACAATGAGCAGTTCTTC. Translating gives CASSIDGGTSGYNEQFF.

This sequence joins TRBV30 and TRBJ2-7; possibly TRBD1 or TRBD2 for D (6 bases each). The V gene's germline CDR1 is GTSNPN and CDR2 SVGIG (reference sequence). V was shortened by 2 bases and J by 7 bases, with 12 bases between the two germline ends. The length of the CDR3 is 12 residues. CDR3: CAWSLGGWEQYF. The CDR3 DNA reads as TGTGCCTGGAGTCTCGGGGGCTGGGAGCAGTACTTC. Combining the CDR3 with reference TRBV30 and TRBJ2-7 gives the whole variable domain SQTIHQWPATLVQPVGSPLSLECTVEGTSNPNLYWYRQAAGRGLQLLFYSVGIGQISSEVPQNLSASRPQDRQFILSSKKLLLSDSGFYLCAWSLGGWEQYFGPGTRLTVT.

The V call is TRBV11-2, the J call TRBJ2-7, with no clear D. This CDR3 has 11 amino acids. The germline CDR1 and CDR2 sequences are SGHAT and FQNNGV. V lost 3 bases and J lost 9, with 9 bases in between. The CDR3 region has the DNA TGTGCCAGCAGCTTCGACCTCGCGCAGTACTTC. Its protein product is CASSFDLAQYF.

The genes are TRBV4-1 and TRBJ1-1; D is perhaps TRBD1 (5 bases). CDR1 and CDR2 (germline): MGHRA, YSYEKL. Trimming took 3 bases from V and 4 from J, leaving 9 bases between them. This CDR3 is built from 13 residues. This CDR3 is CASSHEGLTEAFF. The DNA for the CDR3 is TGCGCCAGCAGCCACGAGGGGCTCACTGAAGCTTTCTTT.

This CDR3 is CASSFGGGSGQPQHF. CDR3 coding DNA: TGTGCCAGCAGTTTCGGAGGGGGGTCAGGCCAGCCCCAGCATTTT. The chain links TRBV27 to TRBJ1-5, with TRBD1 as a possible D gene (6 bases). CDR3 length equals 15 residues. Trimming removed 3 bases from V and 7 bases from J, with 16 bases in between. Germline CDR1 is MNHEY and CDR2 is SMNVEV (reference sequence).

The chain links TRBV29-1 to TRBJ2-7, with unresolved D. CDR3 length: 13 residues. Between the trimmed V and J ends, which lost 4 bases and 1 base, there was a span of 11 bases. Germline V gene data show CDR1 as SQVTM and CDR2 as ANQGSEA. CDR3 residues: CSVVFAASYEQYF. In nucleotides, the CDR3 is TGCAGCGTTGTGTTTGCAGCATCCTACGAGCAGTACTTC.

This chain joins TRBV15 and TRBJ2-1; TRBD2 matches 13 bases. Germline lookup yields CDR1 LNHNV and CDR2 YYDKDF (reference sequence). CDR3 size: 15 residues. The J segment lost 8 bases and the V segment lost 5 bases, leaving 6 bases of the junction unmatched. CDR3 in DNA: TGTGCCACCAGCCAGACTAGCGGGAGGATGGATGAGCAGTTCTTC. Protein: CATSQTSGRMDEQFF.

The V call is TRBV6-1, the J call TRBJ2-7; 7 bases agree with TRBD1. Germline V lookup: CDR1 MNHNS, CDR2 SASEGT. V shed 10 bases and J 1 base; nucleotides not matched to a gene: 4. The CDR3 runs 12 residues. CDR3 sequence: CAIETGSYEQYF. The CDR3 DNA reads TGTGCCATTGAGACAGGGTCCTACGAGCAGTACTTC.

The V call is TRBV6-5, the J call TRBJ2-3, with D tentatively TRBD2 (5 bases). Germline CDR1 and CDR2: MNHEY and SVGAGI. V was pared by 2 bases and J by 4 bases, with 7 bases between. The CDR3 has 13 amino acids. As DNA, the CDR3 is TGTGCCAGCAGTTACCGAGGGTCAGATACGCAGTATTTT. It codes for CASSYRGSDTQYF.

The rearrangement joins TRBV18 to TRBJ2-7; D not resolved. The CDR3 contains 12 residues. Trimming shortened V by 1 base and J by 6 bases, and 7 bases separated the two germline ends. Per germline, CDR1 KGHSH and CDR2 LQKENI. CDR3 sequence (DNA): TGTGCCAGCTCACCACTTAAAAGCGAGCAGTACTTC. It specifies CASSPLKSEQYF.

The CDR3 DNA reads as TGCGCCAGCAGCGCCGACGCAAACACCATATATTTT. Its translation: CASSADANTIYF. J is TRBJ1-3 and V is TRBV5-1; D remains ambiguous. Germline CDR1 is SGHRS and CDR2 is YFSETQ. The CDR3 spans 12 residues. Trimming cost V 4 bases and J 6 bases, with 8 bases left between them.

The J gene is TRBJ2-7, the V gene TRBV4-3; 9 nucleotides match TRBD2. The length of the CDR3 is 14 residues. With V trimmed by 1 base and J by 7 bases, 5 bases remained unmatched. The germline V gene encodes CDR1 LGHNA and CDR2 YSLEER. This CDR3 reads CASSQVSSGAEQYF. CDR3 DNA sequence: TGCGCCAGCAGCCAAGTTTCTAGCGGGGCTGAGCAGTACTTC.

This chain joins TRBV20-1 and TRBJ2-7, with 8 bases lining up with TRBD1. Per germline, CDR1 DFQATT and CDR2 SNEGSKA (reference sequence). CDR3 size: 15 residues. V gave up 7 bases and J gave up 1 base; unmatched junction bases: 12. CDR3 sequence: CSGTGQAFYSYEQYF. The CDR3 DNA is TGCAGTGGTACGGGACAGGCGTTTTATTCCTACGAGCAGTACTTC.

This clonotype has only one observation. This rearrangement joins TRBV5-4 to TRBJ2-5; D gene unclear. Germline loops: CDR1 SGHNT, CDR2 YYREEE (reference sequence). V was cut by 1 base and J by 0 bases, with 4 bases left in between. This CDR3 contains 13 residues. The CDR3 spells CASSLWNQETQYF. In DNA, the CDR3 is TGTGCCAGCAGCTTGTGGAACCAAGAGACCCAGTACTTC.

The V call is TRBV29-1, the J call TRBJ2-3, with 8 positions matching TRBD2. Germline V CDR1 and CDR2: SQVTM, ANQGSEA. Losses at the gene ends were 1 base for V and 0 bases for J; bases not matched to a gene: 3. CDR3 length equals 15 residues. The CDR3 sequence: CSVEGSGASTDTQYF. The CDR3 nucleotides read TGCAGCGTTGAAGGTAGCGGGGCTAGCACAGATACGCAGTATTTT.

This clonotype was seen just once. The chain recombines TRBV19 with TRBJ2-2, with D tentatively TRBD2 (6 bases). The CDR3 sequence is 14 residues long. Germline V gene data show CDR1 as LNHDA and CDR2 as SQIVND (reference sequence). The V end was cut by 7 bases, the J end by 4 bases, with 13 bases between. CDR3 nucleotides: TGTGCCAGTACCGGGGGAGAGGTCACCGGGGAGCTGTTTTTT. Its protein product is CASTGGEVTGELFF.

J is TRBJ1-2 and V is TRBV7-9; 9 bases are a match to TRBD1. This CDR3 spans 15 amino acids. From germline, CDR1 is SEHNR and CDR2 FQNEAQ (reference sequence). The trim removed 4 bases at V and 6 bases at J, leaving 9 bases unmatched. The CDR3 loop reads CASSSTGGASHGYTF. DNA for the CDR3: TGTGCCAGCAGCTCCACAGGGGGCGCATCTCATGGCTACACCTTC. The complete variable domain, with remaining parts taken from reference TRBV7-9 and TRBJ1-2, reads DTGVSQNPRHKITKRGQNVTFRCDPISEHNRLYWYRQTLGQGPEFLTYFQNEAQLEKSRLLSDRFSAERPKGSFSTLEIQRTEQGDSAMYLCASSSTGGASHGYTFGSGTRLTVV.

The gene calls are TRBV7-9 and TRBJ1-5; 7 bases align to TRBD1. Germline loops: CDR1 SEHNR, CDR2 FQNEAQ (reference sequence). The CDR3 is made up of 14 amino acids. V lost 5 bases to trimming and J lost 3 bases; unmatched junction nucleotides: 4. DNA for the CDR3: TGTGCCAGCAGCCCCAGGGGGGCCAATCAGCCCCAGCATTTT. This gives the protein CASSPRGANQPQHF. Variable domain in full (rest from reference TRBV7-9 and TRBJ1-5): DTGVSQNPRHKITKRGQNVTFRCDPISEHNRLYWYRQTLGQGPEFLTYFQNEAQLEKSRLLSDRFSAERPKGSFSTLEIQRTEQGDSAMYLCASSPRGANQPQHFGDGTRLSIL.

The chain uses TRBV7-9 and TRBJ2-7; TRBD2 might be the D (6 bases). The CDR3 consists of 15 residues. Between the trimmed V and J ends, which lost 1 base and 5 bases, there was a span of 15 bases. Per germline, CDR1 SEHNR and CDR2 FQNEAQ (reference sequence). The CDR3 DNA follows: TGTGCCAGCAGCTTAGGTCTGGGAGCGGGCGACGAGCAGTACTTC. This translates into CASSLGLGAGDEQYF.

V and J are TRBV13 and TRBJ2-1; TRBD1 aligns across 7 bases. V shed 1 base, J shed 7 bases, and the junction held 7 bases outside the gene matches. CDR3 length equals 15 residues. Germline V lookup: CDR1 PRHDT, CDR2 FYEKMQ (reference sequence). The CDR3 spells CASSLAETGRNEQFF. CDR3 in DNA: TGTGCCAGCAGCTTAGCAGAGACAGGGCGTAATGAGCAGTTCTTC.

The chain is built from TRBV5-1 and TRBJ2-5; TRBD2 is a possible D gene (5 bases). Germline CDR1 SGHRS, CDR2 YFSETQ. V was pared by 7 bases and J by 5 bases, with 21 bases between. The CDR3 consists of 15 residues. CDR3 sequence reads: CASRTSGEIVETQYF. The CDR3 region has the DNA TGCGCCAGCCGGACGTCCGGGGAAATAGTGGAGACCCAGTACTTC.

The chain combines TRBV7-6 with TRBJ2-7; D is unclear. CDR1 and CDR2 from the germline V gene are SGHVS and FNYEAQ. The germline V and J ends were trimmed by 3 bases and 2 bases, with 11 bases remaining between them. This CDR3 is built from 14 residues. The CDR3 reads CASSFGPLPYEQYF. DNA of the CDR3: TGTGCCAGCAGCTTCGGGCCGCTCCCCTACGAGCAGTACTTC.

The chain employs TRBV4-2 and TRBJ2-7, with D uncertain. The CDR3 runs 12 residues. The germline CDR1 and CDR2 sequences are LGHNA and YNFKEQ. The V end was cut by 0 bases, the J end by 6 bases, with 6 bases between. The DNA of the CDR3 is TGTGCCAGCAGCCAAGAGGTATCCGAGCAGTACTTC. As protein: CASSQEVSEQYF.

The chain uses TRBV6-5 and TRBJ2-7, with 7 bases identical to TRBD2. The CDR3 runs 17 residues. Germline loops: CDR1 MNHEY, CDR2 SVGAGI. The V gene end was trimmed by 0 bases and the J gene end by 2 bases; junction bases not matched to a gene: 10. CDR3 nucleotide sequence: TGTGCCAGCAGTTACTCTCTTCCGGCTAGCGGTGCCTACGAGCAGTACTTC. It codes for CASSYSLPASGAYEQYF.